The rows below give T cell receptor beta chains drawn from one sample of a study of T cells in Graves' hyperthyroidism and ophthalmopathy. TCRdb independently ran MiXCR on the multiplex PCR reads; one entry per CDR3 protein. The sample consists of some 210,000 distinct CDR3 sequences, roughly a sixth of them appearing once. What was sequenced was blood. The receptors here all came from a man aged 50 to 59 with Graves' hyperthyroidism. Each CDR3 is given with its conserved first and last residue. The D gene is left open where the match is weak. Clone size is stated in some rows and not others, as once, few, many or a class when expanded.

clone size: few
V gene: TRBV5-1
D gene: TRBD2
J gene: TRBJ2-1
CDR3 DNA: TGCGCCAGCAGCCATGATCCGCGGCTAGCGGGAGCCAATGAGCAGTTCTTC
CDR3 protein: CASSHDPRLAGANEQFF

clone size: NA
V gene: TRBV5-1
D gene: NA
J gene: TRBJ2-6
CDR3 DNA: TGCGCCAGCAGCGAAACTACAAGCTCTGGGGCCAACGTCCTGACTTTC
CDR3 protein: CASSETTSSGANVLTF

clone size: few
V gene: TRBV6-1
D gene: NA
J gene: TRBJ1-4
CDR3 DNA: TGTGCCAGCAGTGCAACTAATGAAAAACTGTTTTTT
CDR3 protein: CASSATNEKLFF

clone size: many
V gene: TRBV27
D gene: NA
J gene: TRBJ1-1
CDR3 DNA: TGTGCCAGCAGTTTAAGTCGAAGAACTGAAGCTTTCTTT
CDR3 protein: CASSLSRRTEAFF

clone size: few
V gene: TRBV7-6
D gene: NA
J gene: TRBJ2-7
CDR3 DNA: TGTGCCAGCAGCTTAGAGATCGGGGCTTACGACGAGCAGTACTTC
CDR3 protein: CASSLEIGAYDEQYF

clone size: many
V gene: TRBV30
D gene: TRBD1
J gene: TRBJ1-1
CDR3 DNA: TGTGCCTGGAGGCGGGACAGCGGCATCACTGAAGCTTTCTTT
CDR3 protein: CAWRRDSGITEAFF

clone size: NA
V gene: TRBV27
D gene: NA
J gene: TRBJ1-2
CDR3 DNA: TGTGCCAGCAGTGTCAGATCTAACTATGGCTACACCTTC
CDR3 protein: CASSVRSNYGYTF

clone size: many
V gene: TRBV11-2
D gene: TRBD2
J gene: TRBJ2-3
CDR3 DNA: TGTGCCAGCAGCTTTAGAGTTCCGCGACTAGCGGCGCCGCATACGCAGTATTTT
CDR3 protein: CASSFRVPRLAAPHTQYF

clone size: many
V gene: TRBV18
D gene: NA
J gene: TRBJ1-1
CDR3 DNA: TGTGCCAGCTCACCGCCAGGGGAGTCGGGCGGTCGGGCTTTCTTT
CDR3 protein: CASSPPGESGGRAFF

clone size: many
V gene: TRBV6-1
D gene: TRBD1
J gene: TRBJ2-1
CDR3 DNA: TGTGCCAGCAGGGTCGGACAGGGCGGGTATGAGCAGTTCTTC
CDR3 protein: CASRVGQGGYEQFF

clone size: few
V gene: TRBV20-1
D gene: TRBD1
J gene: TRBJ1-1
CDR3 DNA: TGCAGTGCTTGGGACAGGGGCGAGGGGGCTTTCTTT
CDR3 protein: CSAWDRGEGAFF

clone size: many
V gene: TRBV5-1
D gene: TRBD2
J gene: TRBJ2-7
CDR3 DNA: TGCGCCAGCAGCGGAACTAGCGGGACATTCTACGAGCAGTACTTC
CDR3 protein: CASSGTSGTFYEQYF

clone size: many
V gene: TRBV29-1
D gene: NA
J gene: TRBJ2-3
CDR3 DNA: TGCAGCGTTGATGGAGGATGGGAGGTCTGGAGCACAGATACGCAGTATTTT
CDR3 protein: CSVDGGWEVWSTDTQYF

clone size: NA
V gene: TRBV5-4
D gene: NA
J gene: TRBJ1-4
CDR3 DNA: TGTGCCAGCAATAACAGGGATAATGAAAAACTGTTTTTT
CDR3 protein: CASNNRDNEKLFF

clone size: many
V gene: TRBV7-9
D gene: NA
J gene: TRBJ1-1
CDR3 DNA: TGTGCCAGCAGCGATGAGCTGAACACTGAAGCTTTCTTT
CDR3 protein: CASSDELNTEAFF

clone size: many
V gene: TRBV20-1
D gene: NA
J gene: TRBJ2-7
CDR3 DNA: TGCAGTGCCCAGGGGGCGGGAGCGGGCGAGCAGTACTTC
CDR3 protein: CSAQGAGAGEQYF

clone size: NA
V gene: TRBV6-1
D gene: NA
J gene: TRBJ2-7
CDR3 DNA: TGTGCCAGCAGCCCCCCCCGGAGCGTCTCCTACGAGCAGTACTTC
CDR3 protein: CASSPPRSVSYEQYF

clone size: many
V gene: TRBV20-1
D gene: NA
J gene: TRBJ1-1
CDR3 DNA: TGCAGTGCCGTCGACAGGCGGGACACTGAAGCTTTCTTT
CDR3 protein: CSAVDRRDTEAFF

clone size: few
V gene: TRBV6-1
D gene: TRBD2
J gene: TRBJ2-1
CDR3 DNA: TGTGCCAGCAGTTCCCTCCCGGGAGGGCCGTACAATGAGCAGTTCTTC
CDR3 protein: CASSSLPGGPYNEQFF

clone size: NA
V gene: TRBV12-3/TRBV12-4
D gene: NA
J gene: TRBJ2-1
CDR3 DNA: TGTGCCAGCAGTTCAATGACCAACAATGAGCAGTTCTTC
CDR3 protein: CASSSMTNNEQFF

clone size: NA
V gene: TRBV15
D gene: NA
J gene: TRBJ1-5
CDR3 DNA: TGTGCCACCAGCAGAGATCTATATAGCAATCAGCCCCAGCATTTT
CDR3 protein: CATSRDLYSNQPQHF

clone size: many
V gene: TRBV6-1
D gene: NA
J gene: TRBJ2-1
CDR3 DNA: TGTGCCAGGGATATAGCGGATCAATCCAATTCCTACAATGAGCAGTTCTTC
CDR3 protein: CARDIADQSNSYNEQFF

clone size: NA
V gene: TRBV20-1
D gene: TRBD1
J gene: TRBJ2-2
CDR3 DNA: TGCAGTGCTAGAAGGACAGGGTACACCGGGGAGCTGTTTTTT
CDR3 protein: CSARRTGYTGELFF

clone size: NA
V gene: TRBV7-9
D gene: TRBD1
J gene: TRBJ1-5
CDR3 DNA: TGTGCCAGCAGCCCAATCCCAGGACAGGAATATAGCAATCAGCCCCAGCATTTT
CDR3 protein: CASSPIPGQEYSNQPQHF

clone size: few
V gene: TRBV4-3
D gene: NA
J gene: TRBJ2-5
CDR3 DNA: TGCGCCAGCAGCCAAGAATTCGGACGACAAGAGACCCAGTACTTC
CDR3 protein: CASSQEFGRQETQYF

clone size: many
V gene: TRBV27
D gene: NA
J gene: TRBJ2-7
CDR3 DNA: TGTGCCAGCAGTTTAAGGGGAGCCGAGCAGTACTTC
CDR3 protein: CASSLRGAEQYF

clone size: few
V gene: TRBV10-3
D gene: NA
J gene: TRBJ1-2
CDR3 DNA: TGTGCCATCAGTGAGGCAGGGAGGTATGGCTACACCTTC
CDR3 protein: CAISEAGRYGYTF